This T cell receptor beta chain was captured in a study of CD8 T cells in ankylosing spondylitis. Many counts were recorded for this clonotype. The antigen is unknown. Study-level results: Disease-linked clones were CD8+ and relatively rare in peripheral blood.

The germline CDR1 and CDR2 sequences are DFQATT and SNEGSKA (reference sequence). Trimming removed 6 bases at V and 14 bases at J, with 17 bases between. The CDR3 is 11 residues long. Libraries of TCR beta came from quantitative 5'-RACE with molecular barcodes. One entry per CDR3 protein results from TCRdb running MiXCR on the 5' RACE reads. The sample shows about 240,000 distinct CDR3 sequences, about 10% of them seen only once. The chain joins TRBV20-1 to TRBJ2-4; the D gene is possibly TRBD1 (5 bases). This clonotype was sampled from a male donor with ankylosing spondylitis or in good health (not recorded which). The sequenced sample consisted of blood, either unsorted or a sorted T cell fraction (not recorded which). DNA for the CDR3: TGCAGTGCATTAGTAGAGACAGCGAAGTACTTC. Protein sequence: CSALVETAKYF.